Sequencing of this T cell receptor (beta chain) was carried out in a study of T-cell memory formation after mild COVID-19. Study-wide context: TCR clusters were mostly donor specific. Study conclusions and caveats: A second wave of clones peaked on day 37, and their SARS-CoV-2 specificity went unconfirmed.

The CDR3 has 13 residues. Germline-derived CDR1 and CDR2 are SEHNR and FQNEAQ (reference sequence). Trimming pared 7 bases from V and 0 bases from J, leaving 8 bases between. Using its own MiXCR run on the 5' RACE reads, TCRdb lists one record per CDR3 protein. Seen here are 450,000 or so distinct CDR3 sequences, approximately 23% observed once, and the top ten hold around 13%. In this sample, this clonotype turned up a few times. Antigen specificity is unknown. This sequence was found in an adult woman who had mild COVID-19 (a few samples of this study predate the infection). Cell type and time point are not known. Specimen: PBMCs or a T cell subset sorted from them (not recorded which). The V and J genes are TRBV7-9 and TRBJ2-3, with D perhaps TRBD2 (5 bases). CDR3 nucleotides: TGTGCCAGCAAAGGGAGAAGCACAGATACGCAGTATTTT. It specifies CASKGRSTDTQYF.